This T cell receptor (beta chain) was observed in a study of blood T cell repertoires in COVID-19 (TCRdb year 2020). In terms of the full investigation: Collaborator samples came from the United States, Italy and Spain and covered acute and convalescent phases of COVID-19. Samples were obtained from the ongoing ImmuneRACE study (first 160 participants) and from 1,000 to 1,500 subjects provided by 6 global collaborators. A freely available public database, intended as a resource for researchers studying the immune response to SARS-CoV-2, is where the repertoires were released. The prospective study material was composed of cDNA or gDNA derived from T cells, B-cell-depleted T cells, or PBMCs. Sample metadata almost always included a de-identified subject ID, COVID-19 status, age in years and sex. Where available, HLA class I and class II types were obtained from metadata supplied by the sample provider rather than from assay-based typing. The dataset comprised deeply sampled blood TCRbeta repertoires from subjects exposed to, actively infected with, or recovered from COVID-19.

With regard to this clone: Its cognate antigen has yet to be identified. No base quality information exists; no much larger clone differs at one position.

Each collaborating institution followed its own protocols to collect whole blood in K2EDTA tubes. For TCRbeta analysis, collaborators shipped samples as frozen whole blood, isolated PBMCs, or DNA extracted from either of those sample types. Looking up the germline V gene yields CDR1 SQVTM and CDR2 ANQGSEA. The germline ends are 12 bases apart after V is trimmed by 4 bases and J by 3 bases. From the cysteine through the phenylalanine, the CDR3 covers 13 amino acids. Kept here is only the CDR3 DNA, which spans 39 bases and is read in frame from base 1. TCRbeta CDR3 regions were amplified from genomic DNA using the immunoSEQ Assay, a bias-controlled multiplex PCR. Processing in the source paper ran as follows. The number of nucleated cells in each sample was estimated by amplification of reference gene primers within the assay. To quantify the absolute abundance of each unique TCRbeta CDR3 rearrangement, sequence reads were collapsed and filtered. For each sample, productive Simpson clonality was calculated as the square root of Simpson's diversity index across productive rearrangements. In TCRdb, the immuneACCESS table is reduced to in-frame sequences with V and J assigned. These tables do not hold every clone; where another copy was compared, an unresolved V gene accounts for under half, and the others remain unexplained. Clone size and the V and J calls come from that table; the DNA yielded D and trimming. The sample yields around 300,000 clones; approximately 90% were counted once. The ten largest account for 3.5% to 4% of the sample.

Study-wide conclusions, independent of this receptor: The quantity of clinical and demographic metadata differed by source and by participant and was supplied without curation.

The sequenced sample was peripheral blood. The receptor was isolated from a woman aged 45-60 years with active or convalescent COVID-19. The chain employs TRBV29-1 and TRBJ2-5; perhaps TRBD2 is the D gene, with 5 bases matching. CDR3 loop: CSVAAAAKETQYF. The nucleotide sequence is TGCAGCGTTGCAGCGGCAGCTAAAGAGACCCAGTACTTC.